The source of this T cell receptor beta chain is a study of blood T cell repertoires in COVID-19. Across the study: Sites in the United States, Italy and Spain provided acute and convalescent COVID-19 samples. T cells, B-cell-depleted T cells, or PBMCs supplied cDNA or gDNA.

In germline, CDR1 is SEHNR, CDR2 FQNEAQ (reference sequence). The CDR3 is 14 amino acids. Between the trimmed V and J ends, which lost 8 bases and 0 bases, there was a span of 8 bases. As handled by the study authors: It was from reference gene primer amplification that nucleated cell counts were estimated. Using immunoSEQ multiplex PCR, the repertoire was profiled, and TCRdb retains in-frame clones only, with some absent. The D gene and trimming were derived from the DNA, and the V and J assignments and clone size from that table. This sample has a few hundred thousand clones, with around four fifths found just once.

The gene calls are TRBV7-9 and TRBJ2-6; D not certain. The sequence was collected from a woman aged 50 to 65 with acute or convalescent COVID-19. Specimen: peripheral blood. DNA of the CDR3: TGTGCCAGCCCCGAGGACTCTGGGGCCAACGTCCTGACTTTC. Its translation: CASPEDSGANVLTF.